One and the same sample provided the 4 T cell receptor beta chains below, sequenced in a study of identical twins. TCRdb re-called the 5' RACE reads with MiXCR, one entry per CDR3 protein. The sample lists some 1,600,000 distinct CDR3 sequences, about 30% occurring once. Material: cord blood. These receptors all stem from a newborn girl in good health.

This clonotype was observed a few times. This chain joins TRBV7-2 and TRBJ2-1, with D possibly TRBD1 on 6 matching bases. CDR1 is SGHTA, CDR2 FQGNSA, per germline. The CDR3 sequence is 15 residues long. V shed 5 bases and J shed 8 bases, with 19 bases lying between them. CDR3 loop: CASSPTGHSRYEQFF. The CDR3 coding sequence is TGTGCCAGCAGCCCGACGGGACATAGTCGCTATGAGCAGTTCTTC. Combining the CDR3 with reference TRBV7-2 and TRBJ2-1 gives the whole variable domain GAGVSQSPSNKVTEKGKDVELRCDPISGHTALYWYRQSLGQGLEFLIYFQGNSAPDKSGLPSDRFSAERTGGSVSTLTIQRTQQEDSAVYLCASSPTGHSRYEQFFGPGTRLTVL.

This clonotype was counted ten times or more. The gene calls are TRBV29-1 and TRBJ2-1; 8 nucleotides match TRBD2. Per the germline V gene, CDR1 is SQVTM and CDR2 is ANQGSEA. The V segment lost 6 bases and the J segment 5 bases; nucleotides outside the gene matches: 6. The CDR3 contains 13 residues. The CDR3 protein is CSVVSGRDNEQFF. In nucleotides, the CDR3 is TGCAGCGTCGTAAGCGGGAGAGACAATGAGCAGTTCTTC.

This clonotype was seen a few times. This sequence joins TRBV30 and TRBJ2-6; D unresolved. Germline CDR1 GTSNPN, CDR2 SVGIG (reference sequence). Trimming took off 4 bases at V and 1 base at J, with 5 bases between the two ends. The CDR3 length is 13 residues. In DNA, the CDR3 is TGTGCCTGGACCCAATCTGGGGCCAACGTCCTGACTTTC. Protein sequence: CAWTQSGANVLTF.

This clonotype was seen ten or more times. The CDR3 region is CASSYEGWGNTEAFF. CDR3 coding DNA: TGTGCCAGCAGTTACGAGGGCTGGGGGAACACTGAAGCTTTCTTT. The gene calls are TRBV6-5 and TRBJ1-1; D not certain. The CDR3 is 15 residues long. Trimming took off 2 bases at V and 1 base at J, with 11 bases between the two ends. Germline CDR1 reads MNHEY; CDR2 reads SVGAGI.